Below, 20 T cell receptor beta chains from the same sample are listed, as sequenced in a study of identical twins. TCRdb re-analysed the 5' RACE reads in MiXCR, keeping a single row per CDR3 protein. This sample yields roughly 720,000 distinct CDR3 sequences, of which roughly 18% are seen a single time; about 12% belongs to the top ten. The sample also formed part of further work on T cells expressing NK-cell markers.

The sequenced sample was PBMCs. The source of these receptors is a woman between 18 and 30 years old in good health.

This clonotype was detected only a few times. The J gene is TRBJ1-2, the V gene TRBV20-1, with unresolved D. V was clipped by 0 bases and J by 0 bases, with 11 bases between them. Germline CDR1 and CDR2: DFQATT and SNEGSKA (reference sequence). This CDR3 region has 15 residues. The DNA for the CDR3 is TGCAGTGCTAGAGATCTGGCCGGAGCTAACTATGGCTACACCTTC. This gives the protein CSARDLAGANYGYTF.

The CDR3: CSATRGLAGADNEQFF. As DNA, the CDR3 is TGCAGTGCCACCCGAGGACTAGCGGGAGCGGACAATGAGCAGTTCTTC. The V and J genes are TRBV20-1 and TRBJ2-1; TRBD2 agrees at 13 bases. Trimming took 6 bases from V and 5 from J; bases not matched to a gene: 10. The CDR3 contains 16 residues. Germline loops: CDR1 DFQATT, CDR2 SNEGSKA (reference sequence).

A remark on this clonotype: This clone may be a read error of a much larger clone one base away. The chain recombines TRBV7-8 with TRBJ2-3, with 8 positions matching TRBD2. Germline CDR1 SGHVS, CDR2 FQNEAQ. Trimming took 0 bases from V and 1 from J; bases not matched to a gene: 3. The CDR3 spans 16 residues. The DNA of the CDR3 is TGTGCCAGCAGCTTAGCGGCTAGCGGGCGCACAGATACGCAGTATTTT. This codes for CASSLAASGRTDTQYF.

V is TRBV10-3 and J is TRBJ1-4, with TRBD1 matching over 7 bases. This CDR3 has 17 residues. The V segment lost 10 bases and the J segment 8 bases; nucleotides outside the gene matches: 22. Germline CDR1 ENHRY, CDR2 SYGVKD. The CDR3 loop reads CATTTRKSRGHREKLFF. The CDR3 bases are TGTGCCACCACTACAAGGAAATCAAGGGGGCACAGGGAAAAACTGTTTTTT.

The table lists this clonotype with a few counts. The chain links TRBV20-1 to TRBJ2-3; perhaps D is TRBD1 or TRBD2 (5 bases each). Deletions cut 0 bases from V and 5 bases from J, with 12 bases between. Germline loops: CDR1 DFQATT, CDR2 SNEGSKA (reference sequence). CDR3 size: 14 residues. As DNA, the CDR3 is TGCAGTGCTAGAGATGGGGCCAGCGGAGATACGCAGTATTTT. Encoded protein: CSARDGASGDTQYF.

This rearrangement joins TRBV29-1 to TRBJ2-3; no firm D call. CDR3 length: 11 residues. V lost 1 base to trimming and J lost 4 bases, with 3 bases between them. Germline V gene lookup returns CDR1 SQVTM and CDR2 ANQGSEA. The DNA for the CDR3 is TGCAGCGTTGAAGCCCCAGATACGCAGTATTTT. It translates to CSVEAPDTQYF.

This clonotype has a handful of counts. The CDR3 nucleotides read TGTGCCATCAGTCTCCGCGGGGGCCAAAACAATGAGCAGTTCTTC. It specifies CAISLRGGQNNEQFF. V gene TRBV10-3 combines with J gene TRBJ2-1; D is possibly TRBD2 (7 bases). Trimming stripped 5 bases from V and 5 bases from J, with 16 bases between. Germline assignment: CDR1 ENHRY and CDR2 SYGVKD. The CDR3 totals 15 residues.

This clonotype turned up a few times. V is TRBV12-5 and J is TRBJ1-2; 9 nucleotides line up with TRBD1. With 5 bases clipped from V and 3 bases from J, the junction kept 4 bases outside the gene matches. Germline values: CDR1 LGHNT, CDR2 FRNRAP. The CDR3 sequence is 14 residues long. The CDR3, as DNA: TGTGCTAGTGGTCAACAGGGGGCCTACTATGGCTACACCTTC. This translates into CASGQQGAYYGYTF.

This clonotype has a count of ten or more. J is TRBJ2-1 and V is TRBV7-7, with 9 bases aligning to TRBD2. In germline, CDR1 is SSHAT, CDR2 FNYEAQ (reference sequence). The CDR3 sequence is 16 residues long. V gave up 4 bases and J gave up 7 bases; unmatched junction bases: 11. In nucleotides, the CDR3 is TGTGCCAGCAGCTCTCTGTCTAGCGGGACATGGAATGAGCAGTTCTTC. This gives the protein CASSSLSSGTWNEQFF.

This clonotype showed up just once. This chain links TRBV27 with TRBJ2-6; the D gene is possibly TRBD1 (6 bases). V shed 4 bases and J shed 4 bases, with 17 bases lying between them. The CDR3 runs to 17 residues. In germline, CDR1 is MNHEY, CDR2 SMNVEV (reference sequence). DNA for the CDR3: TGTGCCAGCAGTTCCCTAGATTCAGGGGCCGGGGCCAACGTCCTGACTTTC. Translating it yields CASSSLDSGAGANVLTF.

This clonotype was observed a handful of times. This chain connects TRBV12-3 or TRBV12-4 to TRBJ2-5; D gene ambiguous. The V gene lost 6 bases and the J gene lost 2 bases, with 10 bases spanning the gap. The CDR3 is 13 residues long. CDR3 sequence: CASRKEIQETQYF. The CDR3, as DNA: TGTGCCAGCAGAAAGGAGATTCAAGAGACCCAGTACTTC.

This clonotype was seen only a few times. V is TRBV20-1 and J is TRBJ1-1; the D is unclear. Germline loops: CDR1 DFQATT, CDR2 SNEGSKA (reference sequence). Trimming took off 6 bases at V and 0 bases at J, with 14 bases between the two ends. This CDR3 has 14 residues. The CDR3 DNA reads as TGCAGTGCCCCGGGTCCGGGGTTGAACACTGAAGCTTTCTTT. Its translation is CSAPGPGLNTEAFF.

The chain uses TRBV20-1 and TRBJ2-3, with D tentatively TRBD2 (5 bases). The germline gives CDR1 DFQATT, CDR2 SNEGSKA (reference sequence). CDR3 length: 11 amino acids. The CDR3 reads CSGLREDTQYF. As DNA, the CDR3 is TGCAGCGGATTGAGGGAGGATACGCAGTATTTT.

This clonotype was counted a few times. V and J are TRBV12-3 or TRBV12-4 and TRBJ1-3; D not resolved. V was trimmed by 3 bases and J by 2 bases, leaving 8 bases between them. This CDR3 region has 14 residues. CDR3 sequence reads: CASSFRVTGNTIYF. CDR3 DNA: TGTGCCAGCAGTTTTCGGGTAACTGGAAACACCATATATTTT.

This clonotype showed up just a few times. The V gene is TRBV7-2, the J gene TRBJ2-1, with 8 bases matching TRBD2. Trimming took 1 base from V and 7 from J; bases not matched to a gene: 9. This CDR3 contains 16 residues. The germline V gene encodes CDR1 SGHTA and CDR2 FQGNSA. Written as DNA, the CDR3 is TGTGCCAGCAGCTTAGTAGCAAGCGGGAGAAGGAATGAGCAGTTCTTC. Its protein product is CASSLVASGRRNEQFF.

The chain joins TRBV5-1 to TRBJ2-2, with TRBD2 matching 12 bases. V was clipped by 3 bases and J by 4 bases; unmatched bases: 4. The germline V gene has CDR1 SGHRS and CDR2 YFSETQ. CDR3 length: 16 amino acids. The CDR3 is CASSYLLAGGTGELFF. The CDR3 nucleotides are TGCGCCAGCAGCTACCTACTAGCGGGAGGCACCGGGGAGCTGTTTTTT.

This clonotype was picked up a small number of times. This chain links TRBV6-5 with TRBJ2-7, with 7 bases identical to TRBD1. The junction had 4 bases not matched to a gene; V was cut back by 0 bases and J by 2 bases. CDR1 and CDR2 (germline): MNHEY, SVGAGI. This CDR3 contains 15 residues. The DNA of the CDR3 is TGTGCCAGCAGTTACTCGGGACAGATGACCTACGAGCAGTACTTC. This encodes CASSYSGQMTYEQYF.

V and J are TRBV10-3 and TRBJ1-1, with 11 nucleotides matching TRBD1. The CDR3 runs 13 residues. The germline V gene has CDR1 ENHRY and CDR2 SYGVKD. Trimming removed 6 bases from V and 5 bases from J; junction bases left unmatched: 2. The CDR3 DNA follows: TGTGCCATCAGGGGACAGGGGGGTACTGAAGCTTTCTTT. Translated: CAIRGQGGTEAFF.

In its sample, this clonotype was seen a few times. The CDR3 region is CSAHKTTYEQYF. For the CDR3, the DNA is TGCAGTGCCCACAAAACAACCTACGAGCAGTACTTC. The chain uses TRBV20-1 and TRBJ2-7; D uncertain. Germline V CDR1 and CDR2: DFQATT, SNEGSKA (reference sequence). The CDR3 runs 12 residues. Trimming took off 6 bases at V and 2 bases at J, with 11 bases between the two ends.

This clonotype came up once. V usage is TRBV7-3 and J usage is TRBJ1-2; possible D gene TRBD1, 5 bases. Germline lookup yields CDR1 SGHTA and CDR2 FQGTGA. The CDR3 runs to 15 residues. V was cut by 5 bases and J by 7 bases, with 20 bases left in between. The CDR3, as DNA: TGTGCCAGCAGCCCCCATTGGGGGGGTTTCGGTGGCTACACCTTC. The encoded protein is CASSPHWGGFGGYTF.